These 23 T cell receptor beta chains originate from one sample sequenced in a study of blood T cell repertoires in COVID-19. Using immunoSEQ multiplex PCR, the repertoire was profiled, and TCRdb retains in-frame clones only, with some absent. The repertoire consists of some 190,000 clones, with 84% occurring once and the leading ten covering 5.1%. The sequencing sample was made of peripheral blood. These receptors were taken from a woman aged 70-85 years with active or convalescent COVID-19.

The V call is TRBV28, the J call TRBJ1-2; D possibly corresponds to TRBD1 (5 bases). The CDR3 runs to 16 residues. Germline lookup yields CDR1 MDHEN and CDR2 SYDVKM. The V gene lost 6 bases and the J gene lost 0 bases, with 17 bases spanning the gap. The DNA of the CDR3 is TGTGCCAGCAGCCCTTGGGGGGTAGGCTCTAACTATGGCTACACCTTC. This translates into CASSPWGVGSNYGYTF.

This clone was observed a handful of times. The CDR3, as DNA: TGTGCCAGCAGCCGGACAGATTATCAGCCCCAGCATTTT. Translated, it gives CASSRTDYQPQHF. The chain is built from TRBV6-5 and TRBJ1-5; tentatively, D is TRBD1 (6 bases). The germline gives CDR1 MNHEY, CDR2 SVGAGI. The CDR3 is made up of 13 amino acids. V lost 6 bases to trimming and J lost 5 bases, with 11 bases between them.

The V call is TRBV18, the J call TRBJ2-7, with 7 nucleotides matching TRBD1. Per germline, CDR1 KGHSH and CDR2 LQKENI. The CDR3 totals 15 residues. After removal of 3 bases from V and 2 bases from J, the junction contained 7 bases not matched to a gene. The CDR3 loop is CASSPFRGKPYEQYF. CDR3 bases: TGTGCCAGCTCACCCTTCAGGGGGAAACCCTACGAGCAGTACTTC.

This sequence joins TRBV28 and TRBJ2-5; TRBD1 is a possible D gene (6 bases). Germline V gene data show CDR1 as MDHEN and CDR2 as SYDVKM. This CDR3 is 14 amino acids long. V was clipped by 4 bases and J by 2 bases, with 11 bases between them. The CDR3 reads CASSSTGLQETQYF. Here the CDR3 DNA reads TGTGCCAGCAGTTCGACAGGCCTACAAGAGACCCAGTACTTC. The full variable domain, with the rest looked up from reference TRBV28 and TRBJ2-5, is DVKVTQSSRYLVKRTGEKVFLECVQDMDHENMFWYRQDPGLGLRLIYFSYDVKMKEKGDIPEGYSVSREKKERFSLILESASTNQTSMYLCASSSTGLQETQYFGPGTRLLVL.

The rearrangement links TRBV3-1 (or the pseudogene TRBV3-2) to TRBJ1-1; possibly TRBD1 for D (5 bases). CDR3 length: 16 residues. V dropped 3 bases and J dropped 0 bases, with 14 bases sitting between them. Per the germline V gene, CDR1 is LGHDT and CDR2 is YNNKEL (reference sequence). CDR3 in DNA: TGTGCCAGCAGCCACCGGCAGGGTTATATGAACACTGAAGCTTTCTTT. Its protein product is CASSHRQGYMNTEAFF.

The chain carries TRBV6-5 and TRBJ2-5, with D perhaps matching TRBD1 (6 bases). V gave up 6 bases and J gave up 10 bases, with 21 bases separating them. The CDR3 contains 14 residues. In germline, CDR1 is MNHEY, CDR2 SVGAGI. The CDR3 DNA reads TGTGCCAGCAGCCCAACCAACCGGGACATGCACCAGTACTTC. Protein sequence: CASSPTNRDMHQYF.

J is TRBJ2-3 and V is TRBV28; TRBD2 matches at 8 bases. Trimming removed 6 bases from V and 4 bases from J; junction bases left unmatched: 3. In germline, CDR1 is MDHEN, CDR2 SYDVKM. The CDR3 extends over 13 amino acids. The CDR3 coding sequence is TGTGCCAGCAGCCGGGGGGGGGCAGATACGCAGTATTTT. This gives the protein CASSRGGADTQYF.

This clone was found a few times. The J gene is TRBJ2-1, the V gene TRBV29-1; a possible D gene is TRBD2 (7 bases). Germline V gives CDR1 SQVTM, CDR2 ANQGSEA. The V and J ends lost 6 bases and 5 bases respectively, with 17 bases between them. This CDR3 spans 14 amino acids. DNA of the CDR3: TGCAGCGTCAAAAAGGGGGGGAAGAACAATGAGCAGTTCTTC. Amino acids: CSVKKGGKNNEQFF.

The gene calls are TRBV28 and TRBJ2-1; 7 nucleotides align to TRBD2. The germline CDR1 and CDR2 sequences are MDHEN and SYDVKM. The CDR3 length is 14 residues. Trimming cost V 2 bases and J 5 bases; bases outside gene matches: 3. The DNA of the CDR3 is TGTGCCAGCAGTTTAACGGGAGGCGACAATGAGCAGTTCTTC. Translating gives CASSLTGGDNEQFF. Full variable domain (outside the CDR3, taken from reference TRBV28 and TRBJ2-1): DVKVTQSSRYLVKRTGEKVFLECVQDMDHENMFWYRQDPGLGLRLIYFSYDVKMKEKGDIPEGYSVSREKKERFSLILESASTNQTSMYLCASSLTGGDNEQFFGPGTRLTVL.

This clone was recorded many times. DNA for the CDR3: TGTGCCAGCAGCTTCGCCGGCGGGAGGGCCCGGGATACGCAGTATTTT. Translation gives CASSFAGGRARDTQYF. The chain is built from TRBV7-9 and TRBJ2-3, with 9 bases identical to TRBD2. CDR3 length: 16 amino acids. The germline V gene has CDR1 SEHNR and CDR2 FQNEAQ (reference sequence). J gave up 6 bases and V 3 bases, and 10 bases lay outside the gene matches.

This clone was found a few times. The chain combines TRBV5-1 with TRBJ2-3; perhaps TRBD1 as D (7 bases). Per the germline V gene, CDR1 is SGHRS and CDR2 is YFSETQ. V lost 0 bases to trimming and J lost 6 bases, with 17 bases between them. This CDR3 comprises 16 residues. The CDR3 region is CASSLGRDSVADTQYF. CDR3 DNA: TGCGCCAGCAGCTTGGGGAGGGACAGCGTAGCGGATACGCAGTATTTT.

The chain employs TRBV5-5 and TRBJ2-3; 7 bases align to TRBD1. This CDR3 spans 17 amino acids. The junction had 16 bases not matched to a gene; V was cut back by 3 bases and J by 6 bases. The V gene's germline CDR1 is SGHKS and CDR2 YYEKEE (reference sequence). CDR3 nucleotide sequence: TGTGCCAGCAGCTCCCTTTTGGACAGGCTACCCCCGGATACGCAGTATTTT. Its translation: CASSSLLDRLPPDTQYF.

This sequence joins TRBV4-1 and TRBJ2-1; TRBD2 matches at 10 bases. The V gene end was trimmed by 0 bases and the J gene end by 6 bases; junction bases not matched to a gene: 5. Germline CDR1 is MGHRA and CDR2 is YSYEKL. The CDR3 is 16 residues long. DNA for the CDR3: TGCGCCAGCAGCCAAGATCCTAGCGGGAGAGTCAATGAGCAGTTCTTC. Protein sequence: CASSQDPSGRVNEQFF.

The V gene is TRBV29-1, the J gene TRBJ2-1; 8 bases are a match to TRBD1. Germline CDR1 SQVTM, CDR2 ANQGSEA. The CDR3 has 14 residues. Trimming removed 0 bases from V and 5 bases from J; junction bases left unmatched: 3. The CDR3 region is CSVEEDRVNNEQFF. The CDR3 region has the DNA TGCAGCGTTGAAGAGGACAGGGTAAACAATGAGCAGTTCTTC.

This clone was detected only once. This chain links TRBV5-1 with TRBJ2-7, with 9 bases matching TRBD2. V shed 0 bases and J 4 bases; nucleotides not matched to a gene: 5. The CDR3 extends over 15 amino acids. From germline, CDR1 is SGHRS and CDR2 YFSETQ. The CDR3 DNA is TGCGCCAGCAGCTTGGGACTAGCGGAGATTTACGAGCAGTACTTC. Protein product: CASSLGLAEIYEQYF.

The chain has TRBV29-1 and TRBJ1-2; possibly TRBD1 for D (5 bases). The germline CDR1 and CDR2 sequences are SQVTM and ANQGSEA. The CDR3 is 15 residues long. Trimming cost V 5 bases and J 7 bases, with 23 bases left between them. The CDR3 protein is CSVHSGGQGRGGYTF. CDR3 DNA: TGCAGCGTTCACTCCGGGGGTCAGGGAAGGGGTGGCTACACCTTC.

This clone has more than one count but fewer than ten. This chain's CDR3 is CASSLGGDTEAFF. The CDR3 nucleotides read TGTGCCAGCAGCTTGGGGGGAGACACTGAAGCTTTCTTT. This chain links TRBV5-5 with TRBJ1-1; D is undetermined. This CDR3 region has 13 residues. From germline, CDR1 is SGHKS and CDR2 YYEKEE (reference sequence). The germline V and J ends were trimmed by 0 bases and 3 bases, with 6 bases remaining between them.

The chain's CDR3 is CASSPTSGSYNEQFF. In DNA form, the CDR3 reads TGTGCCAGCAGCCCGACTAGCGGGAGTTACAATGAGCAGTTCTTC. The chain links TRBV9 to TRBJ2-1; 12 bases agree with TRBD2. This CDR3 has 15 amino acids. Trimming at V came to 4 bases and at J to 4 bases, leaving 3 bases not matched to a gene. The germline V gene has CDR1 SGDLS and CDR2 YYNGEE. Looking up the rest from reference TRBV9 and TRBJ2-1 gives the full variable domain: DSGVTQTPKHLITATGQRVTLRCSPRSGDLSVYWYQQSLDQGLQFLIQYYNGEERAKGNILERFSAQQFPDLHSELNLSSLELGDSALYFCASSPTSGSYNEQFFGPGTRLTVL.

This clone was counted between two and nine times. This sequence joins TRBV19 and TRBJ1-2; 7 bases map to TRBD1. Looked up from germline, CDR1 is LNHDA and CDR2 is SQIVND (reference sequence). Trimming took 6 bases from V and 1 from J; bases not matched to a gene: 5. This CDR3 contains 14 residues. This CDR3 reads CASSAGQSNYGYTF. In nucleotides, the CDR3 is TGTGCCAGTAGCGCGGGACAGAGTAACTATGGCTACACCTTC. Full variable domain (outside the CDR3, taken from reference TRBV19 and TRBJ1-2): DGGITQSPKYLFRKEGQNVTLSCEQNLNHDAMYWYRQDPGQGLRLIYYSQIVNDFQKGDIAEGYSVSREKKESFPLTVTSAQKNPTAFYLCASSAGQSNYGYTFGSGTRLTVV.

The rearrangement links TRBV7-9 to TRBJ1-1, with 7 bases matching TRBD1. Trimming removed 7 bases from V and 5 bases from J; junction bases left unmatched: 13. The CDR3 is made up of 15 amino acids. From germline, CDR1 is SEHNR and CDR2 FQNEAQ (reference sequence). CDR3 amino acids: CASTTGDSRGTEAFF. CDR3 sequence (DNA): TGTGCCAGCACCACAGGGGACAGCAGGGGAACTGAAGCTTTCTTT.

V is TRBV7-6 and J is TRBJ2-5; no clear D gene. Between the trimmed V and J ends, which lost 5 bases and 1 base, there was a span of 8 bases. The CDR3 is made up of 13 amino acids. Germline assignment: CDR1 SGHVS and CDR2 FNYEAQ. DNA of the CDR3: TGTGCCAGCAGCCAAGACTCCCAAGAGACCCAGTACTTC. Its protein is CASSQDSQETQYF.

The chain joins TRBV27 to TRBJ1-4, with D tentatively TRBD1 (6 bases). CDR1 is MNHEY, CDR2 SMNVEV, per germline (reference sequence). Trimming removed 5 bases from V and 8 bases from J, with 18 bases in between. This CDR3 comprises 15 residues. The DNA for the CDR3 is TGTGCCAGCAGTCGGCTGGCCGGGGGGGGCGAAAAACTGTTTTTT. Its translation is CASSRLAGGGEKLFF.

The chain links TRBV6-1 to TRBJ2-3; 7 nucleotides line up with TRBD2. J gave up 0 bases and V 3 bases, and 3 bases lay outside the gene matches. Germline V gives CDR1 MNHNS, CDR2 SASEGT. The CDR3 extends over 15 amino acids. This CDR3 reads CASSEGAGSTDTQYF. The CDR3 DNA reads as TGTGCCAGCAGTGAGGGAGCGGGGAGCACAGATACGCAGTATTTT.